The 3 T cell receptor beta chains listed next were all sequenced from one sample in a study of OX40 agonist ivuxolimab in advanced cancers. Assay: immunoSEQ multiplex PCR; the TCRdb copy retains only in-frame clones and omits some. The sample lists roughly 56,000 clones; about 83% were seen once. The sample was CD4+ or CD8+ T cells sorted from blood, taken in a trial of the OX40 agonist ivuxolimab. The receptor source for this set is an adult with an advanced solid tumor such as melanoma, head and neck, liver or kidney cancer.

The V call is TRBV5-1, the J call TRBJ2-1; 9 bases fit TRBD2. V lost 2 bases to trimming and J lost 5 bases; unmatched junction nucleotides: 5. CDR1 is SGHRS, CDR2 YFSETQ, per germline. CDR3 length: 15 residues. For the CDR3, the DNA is TGCGCCAGCAGCTTTGCGGGAGGGCCCAACAATGAGCAGTTCTTC. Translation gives CASSFAGGPNNEQFF.

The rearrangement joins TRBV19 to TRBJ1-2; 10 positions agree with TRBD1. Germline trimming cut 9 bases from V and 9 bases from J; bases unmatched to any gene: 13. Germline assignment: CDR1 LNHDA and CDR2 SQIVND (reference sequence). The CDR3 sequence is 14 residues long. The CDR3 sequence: CASATGQGIGRYTF. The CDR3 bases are TGTGCCAGCGCCACGGGACAGGGGATAGGGCGCTACACCTTC.

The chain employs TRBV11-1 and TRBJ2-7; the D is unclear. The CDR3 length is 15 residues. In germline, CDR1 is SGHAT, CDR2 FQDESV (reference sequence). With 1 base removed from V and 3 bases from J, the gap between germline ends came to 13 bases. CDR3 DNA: TGTGCCAGCAGCTTAGGAAGGACCCAAAGCTACGAGCAGTACTTC. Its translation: CASSLGRTQSYEQYF.